Below are 24 T cell receptor beta chains sequenced from a single sample in a study of T cells in Graves' hyperthyroidism and ophthalmopathy. Amplification targeted TCR beta CDR3 regions from RNA transcripts. The TCR CDR3 was amplified in a first-round RT-PCR using the HTBI primer set. One entry per CDR3 protein results from TCRdb running MiXCR on the multiplex PCR reads. The table lists 450,000 to 700,000 distinct CDR3 sequences, 40% to 55% of them singletons. The material sequenced was peripheral blood or thyroid tissue (not recorded which). All receptors derive from an adult woman with Graves' disease, either hyperthyroidism or ophthalmopathy (not recorded which).

As regards this clonotype: Sequence at one end of the junction differs from germline and may be a read error. The chain carries TRBV14 and TRBJ2-5, with no clear D. The CDR3 totals 9 residues. From germline, CDR1 is SGHDN and CDR2 FVKESK. The CDR3 protein is CASSQDRVF. The CDR3 DNA reads TGTGCCAGCAGCCAAGACAGAGTGTTC.

The sample holds a few counts of this clonotype. The CDR3 loop is CATLLQGLAPGANVLTF. The CDR3 DNA is TGTGCCACCCTCTTACAGGGTTTGGCCCCTGGGGCCAACGTCCTGACTTTC. The chain couples TRBV10-3 to TRBJ2-6, with TRBD1 as a possible D gene (6 bases). Germline V lookup: CDR1 ENHRY, CDR2 SYGVKD. The V gene lost 10 bases and the J gene lost 2 bases, with 21 bases spanning the gap. The CDR3 runs 17 residues.

The J gene is TRBJ1-1, the V gene TRBV20-1; a possible D gene is TRBD1 (5 bases). This CDR3 region has 13 residues. Trimming took off 7 bases at V and 4 bases at J, with 16 bases between the two ends. The germline gives CDR1 DFQATT, CDR2 SNEGSKA (reference sequence). The CDR3 bases are TGCAGTGAAATGAGGGGAAGGGTCACTGAAGCTTTCTTT. Translated, it gives CSEMRGRVTEAFF.

There are many counts of this clonotype. The gene calls are TRBV20-1 and TRBJ2-3; D tentatively reads TRBD1 or TRBD2 (6 bases each). Germline lookup yields CDR1 DFQATT and CDR2 SNEGSKA (reference sequence). The V end lost 5 bases, the J end lost 11 bases, and 26 bases lay between the germline ends. The CDR3 runs to 15 residues. The CDR3, as DNA: TGCAGTGCTCCCCGGGTTAGGGGGGAGTCGAGCGGGCAGTATTTT. It translates to CSAPRVRGESSGQYF.

Comment on this clonotype: The CDR3 end shows no conserved phenylalanine or tryptophan, and so a read error is likely. Because the CDR3's place on the DNA is in doubt, the DNA is left out and the CDR3 is given as listed by TCRdb. The rearrangement links TRBV10-3 to TRBJ2-5; TRBD2 is the table's D call and was not checked against the DNA. The CDR3 extends over 8 residues, inclusive of both ends. Per the germline V gene, CDR1 is ENHRY and CDR2 is SYGVKD. The CDR3 is CAISAEAG.

With regard to this clonotype: A read error is possible here, since a much larger clone lies one base away. This chain uses TRBV20-1 with TRBJ1-3; D is unresolved. The V gene lost 1 base and the J gene lost 1 base, with 8 bases spanning the gap. The CDR3 totals 14 residues. From germline, CDR1 is DFQATT and CDR2 SNEGSKA (reference sequence). CDR3 residues: CSARGRFSGNTIYF. The CDR3 region has the DNA TGCAGTGCTAGAGGTCGGTTTTCTGGAAACACCATATATTTT.

This clonotype was recorded once. As the CDR3 is not closed by the conserved phenylalanine or tryptophan, this likely results from a read error. The DNA is omitted, as the CDR3 cannot be located on it reliably, and the CDR3 follows TCRdb's listing. The V and J genes are TRBV7-8 and TRBJ1-2. In germline, CDR1 is SGHVS, CDR2 FQNEAQ. The CDR3 is 10 residues long, ends included. The chain's CDR3 is CASSLRGYSY.

This sequence joins TRBV10-3 and TRBJ1-1, with TRBD1 matching 8 bases. Trimming removed 1 base from V and 10 bases from J; junction bases left unmatched: 11. The CDR3 covers 15 residues. Germline V gene data show CDR1 as ENHRY and CDR2 as SYGVKD. The CDR3 nucleotides read TGTGCCATCAGTGAGTACTCCGGACAGGGAGTTAGAGCTTTCTTT. Amino acids: CAISEYSGQGVRAFF.

This clonotype was seen a handful of times. The V call is TRBV7-9, the J call TRBJ1-4; D uncertain. The CDR3 extends over 12 amino acids. CDR1 is SEHNR and CDR2 is FQNEAQ in the germline V gene (reference sequence). The germline V and J ends were trimmed by 5 bases and 7 bases, with 8 bases remaining between them. The CDR3 coding sequence is TGTGCCAGCAGCCGCCAAAGTGAAAAACTGTTTTTT. Its translation is CASSRQSEKLFF.

The chain combines TRBV19 with TRBJ1-2; no clear D gene. The length of the CDR3 is 14 residues. Trimming took off 4 bases at V and 8 bases at J, with 17 bases between the two ends. Germline CDR1 reads LNHDA; CDR2 reads SQIVND (reference sequence). This chain's CDR3 is CASSTPQSVRGYTF. The CDR3 coding sequence is TGTGCCAGTAGTACACCCCAGTCGGTGCGGGGCTACACCTTC. Looking up the rest from reference TRBV19 and TRBJ1-2 gives the full variable domain: DGGITQSPKYLFRKEGQNVTLSCEQNLNHDAMYWYRQDPGQGLRLIYYSQIVNDFQKGDIAEGYSVSREKKESFPLTVTSAQKNPTAFYLCASSTPQSVRGYTFGSGTRLTVV.

This clonotype was seen a few times. The chain couples TRBV7-8 to TRBJ1-5; a possible D gene is TRBD1 (6 bases). Germline assignment: CDR1 SGHVS and CDR2 FQNEAQ. The CDR3 has 18 residues. With 9 bases removed from V and 2 bases from J, the gap between germline ends came to 26 bases. The CDR3 protein is CASSIRGAGYVGNQPQHF. The CDR3 nucleotides are TGTGCCAGTAGCATCCGGGGGGCAGGATATGTGGGCAATCAGCCCCAGCATTTT.

This clonotype was counted ten times or more. V and J are TRBV2 and TRBJ2-5; 11 bases are a match to TRBD2. From germline, CDR1 is SNHLY and CDR2 FYNNEI. The CDR3 runs to 14 residues. V lost 6 bases and J lost 5; bases outside the gene matches: 5. The CDR3 coding sequence is TGTGCCAGCAGACGACGGACTAGCGGGGAGACCCAGTACTTC. Protein: CASRRRTSGETQYF.

The table lists this clonotype with a few counts. The gene calls are TRBV7-9 and TRBJ1-3; D is undetermined. Germline values: CDR1 SEHNR, CDR2 FQNEAQ (reference sequence). The V end was cut by 3 bases, the J end by 4 bases, with 10 bases between. The CDR3 is 14 residues long. CDR3 DNA: TGTGCCAGCAGCTTGGGAACGTCCGGAAACACCATATATTTT. Translation gives CASSLGTSGNTIYF.

The table lists this clonotype with many counts. In DNA form, the CDR3 reads TGCAGTGCTCCCTTCCGCGGGAGGCCCTCCTACGAGCAGTACTTC. Encoded protein: CSAPFRGRPSYEQYF. The gene calls are TRBV20-1 and TRBJ2-7, with 8 positions matching TRBD2. CDR1 and CDR2 from the germline V gene are DFQATT and SNEGSKA (reference sequence). V was pared by 5 bases and J by 0 bases, with 9 bases of the junction left unmatched. The CDR3 spans 15 residues.

This clonotype was seen many times. V gene TRBV20-1 combines with J gene TRBJ1-2, with 9 nucleotides matching TRBD1. The germline V gene encodes CDR1 DFQATT and CDR2 SNEGSKA (reference sequence). The CDR3 has 12 residues. Trimming at V came to 6 bases and at J to 4 bases, leaving 3 bases not matched to a gene. The CDR3 here is CSAGTGFYGYTF. The CDR3 coding sequence is TGCAGTGCCGGGACAGGGTTCTATGGCTACACCTTC.

J is TRBJ2-5 and V is TRBV7-8; a possible D gene is TRBD1 (5 bases). The V end lost 1 base, the J end lost 9 bases, and 18 bases lay between the germline ends. Germline V gene lookup returns CDR1 SGHVS and CDR2 FQNEAQ. This CDR3 region has 15 residues. The CDR3 spells CASSLGRQYNQPQYF. The CDR3 DNA sequence: TGTGCCAGCAGCTTAGGGAGACAGTATAATCAGCCCCAGTACTTC.

This chain connects TRBV10-3 to TRBJ1-5, with no clear D. Between the trimmed V and J ends, which lost 6 bases and 11 bases, there was a span of 20 bases. Germline V CDR1 and CDR2: ENHRY, SYGVKD. The CDR3 contains 14 residues. The CDR3 DNA sequence: TGTGCCATCAGGACCGTAGCGGACCAAGAGACCCAGCATTTT. This sequence encodes CAIRTVADQETQHF.

Comment on this clonotype: The germline gene is not matched at one end of the junction; a read error may be the cause. V and J are TRBV7-7 and TRBJ2-2, with a tentative D call TRBD1 (6 bases). The CDR3 length is 14 residues. In germline, CDR1 is SSHAT, CDR2 FNYEAQ (reference sequence). The CDR3 nucleotides read TGTGCTAGCAGCCTTGAGGACAGAACCGGGGAGCTGTTTTTT. It translates to CASSLEDRTGELFF.

The chain carries TRBV28 and TRBJ2-7, with unresolved D. The CDR3 has 12 amino acids. CDR1 MDHEN and CDR2 SYDVKM come from the germline V gene. The ends were cut back, 5 bases at V and 2 bases at J, with 7 bases in the middle. CDR3 protein: CASSGRPYEQYF. In DNA form, the CDR3 reads TGTGCCAGCAGTGGCAGACCCTACGAGCAGTACTTC. The full variable domain, its missing parts supplied by reference TRBV28 and TRBJ2-7, is DVKVTQSSRYLVKRTGEKVFLECVQDMDHENMFWYRQDPGLGLRLIYFSYDVKMKEKGDIPEGYSVSREKKERFSLILESASTNQTSMYLCASSGRPYEQYFGPGTRLTVT.

This clonotype was seen many times. V and J are TRBV2 and TRBJ1-5, with D hard to call. Germline loops: CDR1 SNHLY, CDR2 FYNNEI. This CDR3 is built from 16 residues. Trimming removed 3 bases from V and 1 base from J, with 13 bases in between. CDR3 coding DNA: TGTGCCAGCAGTGAGTGGGCGGCTCGAAGCAATCAGCCCCAGCATTTT. It is translated as CASSEWAARSNQPQHF.

V usage is TRBV4-1 and J usage is TRBJ2-5, with D uncertain. Trimming left V 4 bases short and J 9 bases short, with 12 bases between. The CDR3 is 12 amino acids. Germline V gene sequence: CDR1 MGHRA, CDR2 YSYEKL. Here the CDR3 DNA reads TGCGCCAGCAGCCTCCCCAGTCGGTCCCAGTACTTC. Its protein is CASSLPSRSQYF.

This clonotype was seen ten or more times. CDR3 in amino acids: CASSPPTYEQYF. The CDR3 coding sequence is TGTGCCAGCTCACCACCGACCTACGAGCAGTACTTC. The V gene is TRBV18, the J gene TRBJ2-7; D ambiguous. Germline V gives CDR1 KGHSH, CDR2 LQKENI. V gave up 0 bases and J gave up 2 bases, with 2 bases separating them. The CDR3 runs 12 residues.

The chain combines TRBV12-3 or TRBV12-4 with TRBJ2-5, with D possibly matching TRBD2 (5 bases). The V and J ends lost 5 bases and 3 bases respectively, with 10 bases between them. The CDR3 consists of 13 residues. CDR3 nucleotide sequence: TGTGCCAGCAGTCTCGGGATAGAAGAGACCCAGTACTTC. Translation gives CASSLGIEETQYF.

This clonotype was detected many times. The V gene is TRBV12-3 or TRBV12-4, the J gene TRBJ1-5; a weak D match, TRBD1 (5 bases). The V end was cut by 2 bases, the J end by 2 bases, with 7 bases between. This CDR3 is 14 amino acids long. The CDR3 spells CASSLMGRNQPQHF. The DNA of the CDR3 is TGTGCCAGCAGTTTAATGGGACGCAATCAGCCCCAGCATTTT.